A single sample gave rise to the 14 T cell receptor beta chains below, sequenced in a study of blood T cell repertoires in COVID-19 (dated by TCRdb to the early 2020s). Library creation used the immunoSEQ multiplex PCR assay. TCRdb mirrors the immuneACCESS table, restricted to in-frame sequences. Some clones are absent from its copies; in checked studies, under half trace to an unresolved V gene, and the reason for the others is unknown. The sample has 200,000 to 250,000 clones on record, 86% of them singletons. The leading ten clones occupy 9% to 15% of the sample. The source material was peripheral blood. The receptors originated from a man older than 75 with acute or convalescent COVID-19.

This sequence joins TRBV11-2 and TRBJ2-7, with TRBD2 identical over 9 bases. There are 17 residues in the CDR3. Per the germline V gene, CDR1 is SGHAT and CDR2 is FQNNGV. With V trimmed by 1 base and J by 0 bases, 7 bases remained unmatched. The CDR3 sequence: CASSLGASGISSYEQYF. The CDR3 DNA is TGTGCCAGCAGCTTAGGGGCTAGCGGGATTAGCTCCTACGAGCAGTACTTC.

This clone was seen only once. V gene TRBV6-6 combines with J gene TRBJ2-3; 8 bases are shared with TRBD1. V dropped 0 bases and J dropped 3; count of bases not matched to a gene: 5. Looked up from germline, CDR1 is MNHNY and CDR2 is SVGAGI (reference sequence). This CDR3 spans 16 amino acids. For the CDR3, the DNA is TGTGCCAGCAGTTACTCGACAGGGGTGGGGACAGATACGCAGTATTTT. Protein: CASSYSTGVGTDTQYF.

The genes are TRBV15 and TRBJ2-7, with TRBD1 matching 7 bases. Per the germline V gene, CDR1 is LNHNV and CDR2 is YYDKDF (reference sequence). CDR3 size: 15 residues. Trimming at V came to 6 bases and at J to 2 bases, leaving 10 bases not matched to a gene. The CDR3 here is CATSTPGDRAYEQYF. The CDR3 DNA reads as TGTGCCACCAGTACTCCCGGAGACAGGGCCTACGAGCAGTACTTC.

The J gene is TRBJ2-7, the V gene TRBV7-2; 8 bases line up with TRBD2. J gave up 3 bases and V 4 bases, and 11 bases lay outside the gene matches. Germline assignment: CDR1 SGHTA and CDR2 FQGNSA. The CDR3 covers 16 residues. CDR3 sequence reads: CASSSPGLGKIYEQYF. The CDR3 nucleotides read TGTGCCAGCAGCTCCCCGGGACTAGGGAAGATCTACGAGCAGTACTTC. Filled out from reference TRBV7-2 and TRBJ2-7, the complete variable domain reads GAGVSQSPSNKVTEKGKDVELRCDPISGHTALYWYRQSLGQGLEFLIYFQGNSAPDKSGLPSDRFSAERTGGSVSTLTIQRTQQEDSAVYLCASSSPGLGKIYEQYFGPGTRLTVT.

The rearrangement uses TRBV27 and TRBJ1-2; D is unclear. CDR1 is MNHEY and CDR2 is SMNVEV in the germline V gene (reference sequence). This CDR3 contains 15 residues. Trimming pared 6 bases from V and 5 bases from J, leaving 19 bases between. CDR3 in DNA: TGTGCCAGCAGGCCGAGCTCGGTCCTACTTTATGGCTACACCTTC. Encoded protein: CASRPSSVLLYGYTF.

The V and J genes are TRBV9 and TRBJ1-5, with 8 bases that match TRBD1. V shed 4 bases and J 7 bases; nucleotides not matched to a gene: 7. The CDR3 spans 14 residues. CDR1 is SGDLS and CDR2 is YYNGEE in the germline V gene. CDR3 sequence: CASSPTTGGQPQHF. The CDR3 DNA reads as TGTGCCAGCAGCCCTACAACAGGGGGGCAGCCCCAGCATTTT.

The rearrangement links TRBV7-2 to TRBJ2-2, with D perhaps TRBD1 (6 bases). CDR3 length: 17 amino acids. V gave up 5 bases and J gave up 1 base, with 17 bases separating them. Germline CDR1 SGHTA, CDR2 FQGNSA. The DNA of the CDR3 is TGTGCCAGCAGCCCCGGGGCGGTACAGGGGAACACCGGGGAGCTGTTTTTT. This translates into CASSPGAVQGNTGELFF. The whole variable domain, filled in from reference TRBV7-2 and TRBJ2-2, reads GAGVSQSPSNKVTEKGKDVELRCDPISGHTALYWYRQSLGQGLEFLIYFQGNSAPDKSGLPSDRFSAERTGGSVSTLTIQRTQQEDSAVYLCASSPGAVQGNTGELFFGEGSRLTVL.

This chain uses TRBV18 with TRBJ2-7, with D perhaps TRBD2 (6 bases). This CDR3 spans 16 amino acids. CDR1 and CDR2 from the germline V gene are KGHSH and LQKENI. Trimming pared 0 bases from V and 0 bases from J, leaving 12 bases between. For the CDR3, the DNA is TGTGCCAGCTCACCACCGACGGTCGGGAGCTCCTACGAGCAGTACTTC. This encodes CASSPPTVGSSYEQYF.

The chain has TRBV3-1 (or the pseudogene TRBV3-2) and TRBJ1-1, with D perhaps matching TRBD1 (5 bases). The CDR3 runs to 14 residues. Germline CDR1 is LGHDT and CDR2 is YNNKEL (reference sequence). The ends were cut back, 7 bases at V and 1 base at J, with 13 bases in the middle. The CDR3 here is CASTPQASNTEAFF. CDR3 nucleotides: TGTGCCAGCACCCCACAGGCGTCGAACACTGAAGCTTTCTTT.

For the CDR3, the DNA is TGTGCCAGCAGTTACTCGTATCAAGAGGGCTACGAGCAGTACTTC. Residues: CASSYSYQEGYEQYF. The V call is TRBV6-5, the J call TRBJ2-7; a possible D gene is TRBD2 (5 bases). V was pared by 0 bases and J by 3 bases, with 12 bases between. CDR1 and CDR2 (germline): MNHEY, SVGAGI. This CDR3 is 15 amino acids long.

The CDR3 nucleotides read TGTGCCAGCTCACCACCAATAACGGGTAGCGGCTACACCTTC. Translated: CASSPPITGSGYTF. The rearrangement uses TRBV18 and TRBJ1-2; D remains unclear. This CDR3 comprises 14 residues. CDR1 is KGHSH, CDR2 LQKENI, per germline. Trimming shortened V by 0 bases and J by 8 bases, and 13 bases separated the two germline ends.

The chain joins TRBV6-2 or TRBV6-3 to TRBJ1-5; TRBD1 matches at 9 bases. The V gene end was trimmed by 6 bases and the J gene end by 7 bases; junction bases not matched to a gene: 10. CDR1 and CDR2 (germline): MNHEY, SVGEGT. This CDR3 has 15 amino acids. The DNA of the CDR3 is TGTGCCAGCAGCCTTATGGGGACAGGGATCCAGCCCCAGCATTTT. Protein product: CASSLMGTGIQPQHF.

The chain carries TRBV5-6 and TRBJ1-6; tentative D call: TRBD1 (5 bases). Germline V gene lookup returns CDR1 SGHDT and CDR2 YYEEEE. V lost 6 bases, J lost 5 bases, and 15 bases lay in between. This CDR3 has 15 residues. The CDR3 DNA sequence: TGTGCCAGCACCCGGGGGGAGCTAGATAATTCACCCCTCCACTTT. Encoded protein: CASTRGELDNSPLHF.

V and J are TRBV7-9 and TRBJ2-5; 8 bases line up with TRBD1. J was trimmed by 6 bases and V by 3 bases; bases with no gene match: 12. The germline V gene has CDR1 SEHNR and CDR2 FQNEAQ (reference sequence). The length of the CDR3 is 16 residues. The CDR3 DNA sequence: TGTGCCAGCAGCTTTGACAGGGGACACCCCGGCCAGACCCAGTACTTC. Its translation is CASSFDRGHPGQTQYF. Complete variable domain (other parts from reference TRBV7-9 and TRBJ2-5): DTGVSQNPRHKITKRGQNVTFRCDPISEHNRLYWYRQTLGQGPEFLTYFQNEAQLEKSRLLSDRFSAERPKGSFSTLEIQRTEQGDSAMYLCASSFDRGHPGQTQYFGPGTRLLVL.